The 29 T cell receptor beta chains presented below share a single source sample, sequenced in a study of breast tumors, draining lymph nodes, adjacent tissues. TCRdb fed the multiplex PCR reads into MiXCR, producing one record per CDR3 protein. The data show roughly 20,000 distinct CDR3 sequences, with 41% seen just once and around a quarter held by the top ten. The sequencing sample was made of breast tumor tissue. The origin of the receptors is a female donor with breast cancer. Some clones in this sample may be carry-over from other donors' samples.

This chain joins TRBV12-3 or TRBV12-4 and TRBJ1-2; D gene uncertain. The CDR3 is made up of 13 amino acids. V was pared by 6 bases and J by 3 bases, with 11 bases between. This CDR3 reads CASRPQWDYGYTF. The CDR3 DNA follows: TGTGCCAGCAGACCCCAGTGGGACTATGGCTACACCTTC.

This clonotype was detected ten times or more. This chain uses TRBV2 with TRBJ1-4, with a possible D match to TRBD1 (6 bases). From germline, CDR1 is SNHLY and CDR2 FYNNEI. The V end was cut by 6 bases, the J end by 16 bases, with 18 bases between. The CDR3 has 12 residues. CDR3 coding DNA: TGTGCCAGCAGGAGGGGGACCGATCAGGAGTTTTTT. The encoded protein is CASRRGTDQEFF.

This clonotype ranks as medium-sized. The chain has TRBV5-1 and TRBJ2-2, with TRBD2 as a possible D gene (5 bases). CDR3 length: 14 amino acids. Germline lookup yields CDR1 SGHRS and CDR2 YFSETQ. V was shortened by 1 base and J by 5 bases, with 9 bases between the two germline ends. DNA of the CDR3: TGCGCCAGCAGCTTGATTCCGGGGACCGGGGAGCTGTTTTTT. Translated, it gives CASSLIPGTGELFF.

This clonotype was observed at least ten times. Possible read error: a much larger clone is one base away. The rearrangement links TRBV20-1 to TRBJ2-7; TRBD2 agrees at 7 bases. Germline loops: CDR1 DFQATT, CDR2 SNEGSKA (reference sequence). The CDR3 loop spans 16 amino acids. With 0 bases clipped from V and 0 bases from J, the junction kept 8 bases outside the gene matches. The CDR3 reads CSARDLLAVTSYEQYF. The CDR3 DNA sequence: TGCAGTGCTAGAGATCTGCTAGCGGTGACCTCCTACGAGCAGTACTTC.

This clonotype has ten or more counts. This chain uses TRBV9 with TRBJ1-5; D is ambiguous. Trimming took off 0 bases at V and 1 base at J, with 5 bases between the two ends. The CDR3 sequence is 14 residues long. From germline, CDR1 is SGDLS and CDR2 YYNGEE. In DNA form, the CDR3 reads TGTGCCAGCAGCGTAGGTGGCAGCAATCAGCCCCAGCATTTT. Its protein is CASSVGGSNQPQHF.

Only a few counts were recorded for this clonotype. This chain links TRBV3-1 with TRBJ2-5; TRBD1 is a possible D gene (5 bases). The germline V gene has CDR1 LGHDT and CDR2 YNNKEL (reference sequence). V was pared by 2 bases and J by 8 bases, with 15 bases between. CDR3 length: 14 amino acids. This CDR3 reads CASSQLGQGKTQYF. The CDR3 nucleotides read TGTGCCAGCAGCCAACTCGGGCAGGGAAAAACCCAGTACTTC.

The genes are TRBV30 and TRBJ2-7, with 7 bases matching TRBD2. The CDR3 totals 12 residues. The germline gives CDR1 GTSNPN, CDR2 SVGIG (reference sequence). The trim removed 3 bases at V and 2 bases at J, leaving 1 base unmatched. The CDR3 sequence is CAWSGGTYEQYF. The CDR3 DNA sequence: TGTGCCTGGAGCGGGGGGACCTACGAGCAGTACTTC.

The sample holds one count of this clonotype. The chain links TRBV10-3 to TRBJ1-2, with a tentative D call TRBD1 (6 bases). V was cut by 6 bases and J by 6 bases, with 17 bases left in between. The CDR3 has 14 amino acids. Germline CDR1 reads ENHRY; CDR2 reads SYGVKD. CDR3 in DNA: TGTGCCATCAGCTCCCGGGACATACCCGATGGCTACACCTTC. Encoded protein: CAISSRDIPDGYTF.

This chain joins TRBV10-3 and TRBJ2-3, with D maybe TRBD1 (6 bases). The CDR3 spans 16 residues. Trimming shortened V by 2 bases and J by 5 bases, and 17 bases separated the two germline ends. The germline CDR1 and CDR2 sequences are ENHRY and SYGVKD. The DNA for the CDR3 is TGTGCCATCAGTGAGCCATCCCGAGAAGGGGGAGATACGCAGTATTTT. Encoded protein: CAISEPSREGGDTQYF.

The chain uses TRBV29-1 and TRBJ1-1; 7 bases agree with TRBD1. Germline loops: CDR1 SQVTM, CDR2 ANQGSEA. With V trimmed by 6 bases and J by 8 bases, 9 bases remained unmatched. The CDR3 totals 12 residues. CDR3 sequence reads: CSVGTVDGEAFF. In DNA, the CDR3 is TGCAGCGTAGGGACAGTAGACGGCGAAGCTTTCTTT.

This clonotype has ten or more counts. The chain is built from TRBV20-1 and TRBJ1-3, with D perhaps matching TRBD1 (6 bases). The CDR3 runs 13 residues. Germline V gives CDR1 DFQATT, CDR2 SNEGSKA (reference sequence). Trimming pared 6 bases from V and 0 bases from J, leaving 9 bases between. This CDR3 is CSAGQSSGNTIYF. The DNA for the CDR3 is TGCAGTGCCGGACAGAGCTCTGGAAACACCATATATTTT.

The gene calls are TRBV7-2 and TRBJ2-2; 12 bases are a match to TRBD2. Germline V gene sequence: CDR1 SGHTA, CDR2 FQGNSA. This CDR3 has 17 residues. V trimming: 4 bases; J trimming: 5 bases; junction bases outside the gene matches: 8. DNA of the CDR3: TGTGCCAGCAGCTCACGACTAGCGGGAGAGCGAACCGGGGAGCTGTTTTTT. Protein sequence: CASSSRLAGERTGELFF.

This clonotype was counted many times. The chain couples TRBV11-2 to TRBJ2-5; 10 positions match TRBD1. The CDR3 consists of 17 residues. Germline loops: CDR1 SGHAT, CDR2 FQNNGV. V shed 0 bases, J shed 3 bases, and the junction held 7 bases outside the gene matches. CDR3 loop: CASSLDGPGQGKETQYF. The CDR3 DNA sequence: TGTGCCAGCAGCTTAGACGGGCCGGGACAGGGGAAAGAGACCCAGTACTTC. The whole variable domain, filled in from reference TRBV11-2 and TRBJ2-5, reads EAGVAQSPRYKIIEKRQSVAFWCNPISGHATLYWYQQILGQGPKLLIQFQNNGVVDDSQLPKDRFSAERLKGVDSTLKIQPAKLEDSAVYLCASSLDGPGQGKETQYFGPGTRLLVL.

This clonotype was found many times. This chain joins TRBV5-1 and TRBJ2-2; 9 nucleotides align to TRBD2. Germline V gene sequence: CDR1 SGHRS, CDR2 YFSETQ. The CDR3 sequence is 17 residues long. Trimming removed 2 bases from V and 2 bases from J; junction bases left unmatched: 7. CDR3 loop: CASSFYGTSHNTGELFF. In DNA, the CDR3 is TGCGCCAGCAGCTTTTACGGGACTAGCCATAACACCGGGGAGCTGTTTTTT.

This clonotype is medium-sized. The V call is TRBV5-1, the J call TRBJ2-6; tentative D call: TRBD2 (5 bases). V was cut by 2 bases and J by 4 bases, with 16 bases left in between. CDR1 SGHRS and CDR2 YFSETQ come from the germline V gene. There are 17 residues in the CDR3. The CDR3 region is CASSLPTRAGGANVLTF. Here the CDR3 DNA reads TGCGCCAGCAGCTTACCTACTAGGGCGGGCGGGGCCAACGTCCTGACTTTC.

This clonotype was observed at least ten times. The J gene is TRBJ2-3, the V gene TRBV9; 12 bases match TRBD2. This CDR3 has 16 residues. Looked up from germline, CDR1 is SGDLS and CDR2 is YYNGEE. The junction had 5 bases not matched to a gene; V was cut back by 2 bases and J by 4 bases. The CDR3 protein is CASSVRLAGEADTQYF. CDR3 sequence (DNA): TGTGCCAGCAGCGTCCGACTAGCGGGGGAGGCAGATACGCAGTATTTT.

This clonotype has ten or more counts. The rearrangement links TRBV2 to TRBJ2-3; D possibly corresponds to TRBD2 (5 bases). The V end was cut by 7 bases, the J end by 8 bases, with 19 bases between. CDR1 SNHLY and CDR2 FYNNEI come from the germline V gene. The CDR3 has 14 amino acids. The CDR3 DNA follows: TGTGCCAGCAACCTGAAGGCGGGCCAAGGTACGCAGTATTTT. This sequence encodes CASNLKAGQGTQYF.

This clonotype is medium-sized. The chain couples TRBV20-1 to TRBJ2-2; 7 bases are shared with TRBD2. This CDR3 has 15 residues. The V and J ends lost 1 base and 1 base, in that order; junction bases with no gene match: 3. Germline V gene lookup returns CDR1 DFQATT and CDR2 SNEGSKA (reference sequence). DNA for the CDR3: TGCAGTGCTAGAGGTGTAGCGGGGAACACCGGGGAGCTGTTTTTT. Translating gives CSARGVAGNTGELFF.

The chain carries TRBV30 and TRBJ1-6; TRBD1 agrees at 9 bases. This CDR3 comprises 18 residues. With 1 base clipped from V and 4 bases from J, the junction kept 11 bases outside the gene matches. The germline gives CDR1 GTSNPN, CDR2 SVGIG (reference sequence). DNA of the CDR3: TGTGCCTGGAGTGCCTCTCCCGGGACAGGGAATTATAATTCACCCCTCCACTTT. The encoded protein is CAWSASPGTGNYNSPLHF.

The chain links TRBV11-1 to TRBJ2-5; TRBD2 matches 9 bases. The CDR3 sequence is 13 residues long. CDR1 and CDR2 (germline): SGHAT, FQDESV (reference sequence). The J segment lost 3 bases and the V segment lost 7 bases, leaving 3 bases of the junction unmatched. The CDR3 DNA is TGTGCCAGCACCGCGGGGGGGGAAGAGACCCAGTACTTC. It translates to CASTAGGEETQYF. Combining the CDR3 with reference TRBV11-1 and TRBJ2-5 gives the whole variable domain EAEVAQSPRYKITEKSQAVAFWCDPISGHATLYWYRQILGQGPELLVQFQDESVVDDSQLPKDRFSAERLKGVDSTLKIQPAELGDSAMYLCASTAGGEETQYFGPGTRLLVL.

This clonotype was observed a few times. A read error is possible here, since a much larger clone lies one base away. The J gene is TRBJ1-2, the V gene TRBV20-1, with D tentatively TRBD1 (6 bases). The germline V gene has CDR1 DFQATT and CDR2 SNEGSKA (reference sequence). This CDR3 contains 12 residues. As DNA, the CDR3 is TGCAGTGCTAGAGATCTCGGCAGGGGCTCCACCTTC. This gives the protein CSARDLGRGSTF.

There are a few counts of this clonotype. The V gene is TRBV2, the J gene TRBJ1-3; D remains unclear. The V end lost 7 bases, the J end lost 0 bases, and 13 bases lay between the germline ends. This CDR3 spans 15 amino acids. CDR1 and CDR2 (germline): SNHLY, FYNNEI. The CDR3 bases are TGTGCCAGCACGGAAGATAGCTACTCTGGAAACACCATATATTTT. Amino acid sequence: CASTEDSYSGNTIYF. Full variable domain (missing parts from reference TRBV2 and TRBJ1-3): EPEVTQTPSHQVTQMGQEVILRCVPISNHLYFYWYRQILGQKVEFLVSFYNNEISEKSEIFDDQFSVERPDGSNFTLKIRSTKLEDSAMYFCASTEDSYSGNTIYFGEGSWLTVV.

This clonotype was counted many times. V gene TRBV4-1 combines with J gene TRBJ2-3, with 10 bases fitting TRBD1. The CDR3 runs to 16 residues. V was clipped by 5 bases and J by 4 bases; unmatched bases: 9. Germline V gene lookup returns CDR1 MGHRA and CDR2 YSYEKL. The CDR3 nucleotides read TGCGCCAGCAGCTTCCTGACAGGGGGCGAAGCAGATACGCAGTATTTT. This encodes CASSFLTGGEADTQYF.

This clonotype was recorded at least ten times. The chain links TRBV7-9 to TRBJ2-2; no clear D gene. Trimming left V 8 bases short and J 0 bases short, with 13 bases between. From germline, CDR1 is SEHNR and CDR2 FQNEAQ (reference sequence). This CDR3 region has 15 residues. CDR3 in amino acids: CASDTGASNTGELFF. Written as DNA, the CDR3 is TGTGCCAGCGATACGGGCGCTTCGAACACCGGGGAGCTGTTTTTT.

This clonotype was seen a few times. The chain has TRBV5-6 and TRBJ2-7; D is uncertain. The CDR3 spans 15 residues. Germline V gene data show CDR1 as SGHDT and CDR2 as YYEEEE. The V end was cut by 6 bases, the J end by 3 bases, with 19 bases between. CDR3 residues: CASTTQGALYYEQYF. CDR3 nucleotides: TGTGCCAGCACCACCCAAGGAGCTTTATACTACGAGCAGTACTTC.

There are many counts of this clonotype. The CDR3 loop is CASSPSGPEDNEQFF. CDR3 nucleotides: TGTGCCAGCAGTCCCAGCGGGCCGGAAGACAATGAGCAGTTCTTC. The chain employs TRBV11-2 and TRBJ2-1, with D possibly being TRBD2 (6 bases). This CDR3 is built from 15 residues. Per the germline V gene, CDR1 is SGHAT and CDR2 is FQNNGV. V was clipped by 6 bases and J by 5 bases, with 17 bases between them.

This clonotype appeared once. The rearrangement uses TRBV2 and TRBJ1-2; D gene uncertain. The CDR3 covers 15 residues. The germline gives CDR1 SNHLY, CDR2 FYNNEI. V gave up 1 base and J gave up 8 bases, with 17 bases separating them. This CDR3 is CASSEGLGMNSGYTF. In DNA, the CDR3 is TGTGCCAGCAGTGAAGGTCTGGGGATGAATTCCGGCTACACCTTC.

The V call is TRBV20-1, the J call TRBJ2-3, with 11 nucleotides matching TRBD1. This CDR3 has 17 amino acids. The ends lost 1 base at V and 5 bases at J; junction bases unmatched: 11. The V gene's germline CDR1 is DFQATT and CDR2 SNEGSKA (reference sequence). CDR3: CSARARRDRGVRDTQYF. In nucleotides, the CDR3 is TGCAGTGCTAGAGCTCGGAGGGACAGGGGGGTGAGAGATACGCAGTATTTT.

By its share, this clonotype is medium-sized. The chain combines TRBV5-1 with TRBJ2-6, with 9 bases aligning to TRBD1. Germline CDR1 and CDR2: SGHRS and YFSETQ. There are 19 residues in the CDR3. V lost 3 bases and J lost 2; bases outside the gene matches: 12. In DNA, the CDR3 is TGCGCCAGCAGCTCCTTCATGACAGGGGGTTATACTGGGGCCAACGTCCTGACTTTC. As protein: CASSSFMTGGYTGANVLTF.